These 5 T cell receptor beta chains were sequenced from one sample in a study of early T cells in non-severe SARS-CoV-2 infection. TCRdb fed the 5' RACE reads into MiXCR, producing one record per CDR3 protein. Of tens of thousands of distinct CDR3 sequences detected, 15% appear once; the ten largest clones hold around 5.4%. Sequenced sample: whole blood. The receptors here all came from an adult who was a healthcare worker with PCR-confirmed SARS-CoV-2 infection or an uninfected control (not recorded which).

V usage is TRBV4-2 and J usage is TRBJ2-7; D is uncertain. Trimming removed 1 base at V and 0 bases at J, with 10 bases between. Germline V gene sequence: CDR1 LGHNA, CDR2 YNFKEQ. This CDR3 is 15 amino acids long. CDR3 nucleotides: TGTGCCAGCAGCCAAGTAGAGAGTCTCTCCTACGAGCAGTACTTC. Residues: CASSQVESLSYEQYF.

The sample holds many counts of this clonotype. The chain employs TRBV7-9 and TRBJ1-1; D remains ambiguous. Trimming left V 0 bases short and J 5 bases short, with 13 bases between. The CDR3 is made up of 15 amino acids. CDR1 and CDR2 (germline): SEHNR, FQNEAQ (reference sequence). The CDR3 protein is CASSLAHTRPTEAFF. The CDR3, as DNA: TGTGCCAGCAGCTTAGCGCATACCCGGCCAACTGAAGCTTTCTTT.

The V call is TRBV30, the J call TRBJ1-1; the D is unclear. The germline V gene has CDR1 GTSNPN and CDR2 SVGIG (reference sequence). V lost 3 bases to trimming and J lost 2 bases, with 7 bases between them. CDR3 size: 12 residues. The CDR3 sequence: CAWSHSNTEAFF. CDR3 coding DNA: TGTGCCTGGAGCCACTCTAACACTGAAGCTTTCTTT.

The J gene is TRBJ2-7, the V gene TRBV5-1, with D uncertain. Germline V CDR1 and CDR2: SGHRS, YFSETQ. The CDR3 is 13 amino acids. The V end lost 1 base, the J end lost 2 bases, and 7 bases lay between the germline ends. CDR3 coding DNA: TGCGCCAGCAGCTTGTCCAGTCCCTACGAGCAGTACTTC. As protein: CASSLSSPYEQYF.

This clonotype was observed a handful of times. The chain's CDR3 is CASSQGPGQGPGVNIQYF. The DNA for the CDR3 is TGTGCCAGCAGCCAAGGTCCCGGCCAAGGTCCAGGGGTTAACATTCAGTACTTC. The chain combines TRBV14 with TRBJ2-4; TRBD1 is a possible D gene (6 bases). V was shortened by 1 base and J by 7 bases, with 23 bases between the two germline ends. CDR1 and CDR2 (germline): SGHDN, FVKESK. The CDR3 is 18 residues long. The full variable domain, rest sourced from reference TRBV14 and TRBJ2-4, is EAGVTQFPSHSVIEKGQTVTLRCDPISGHDNLYWYRRVMGKEIKFLLHFVKESKQDESGMPNNRFLAERTGGTYSTLKVQPAELEDSGVYFCASSQGPGQGPGVNIQYFGAGTRLSVL.